Below, one T cell receptor (beta chain) is given with its context. The antigen is unknown. The data derive from a study of T cell repertoires in cytomegalovirus infection. Study-level background: Public TCR beta signatures provided an indication of both CMV infection and a matching HLA type.

Per germline, CDR1 MNHNS and CDR2 SASEGT. The CDR3 covers 13 residues. Trimming took off 3 bases at V and 7 bases at J, with 10 bases between the two ends. TCRdb analysed the reads with MiXCR anew, one entry per CDR3 protein. The table shows approximately 910,000 distinct CDR3 sequences, with roughly 30% occurring only once. Study-wide points: The ex vivo response was dominated by HLA-C-restricted CMV-specific TCR beta clonotypes.

Sequencing used cultured CD8+ T cells from PBMCs, obtained from culture after CMV antigen stimulation. This TCR came from a human donor in good health (CMV status not recorded). Some clones in this sample may be carry-over from other donors' samples. The V call is TRBV6-1, the J call TRBJ1-5; D call uncertain. The CDR3 region has the DNA TGTGCCAGCAGTGACGGGATCCGGCAGCCCCAGCATTTT. Translating gives CASSDGIRQPQHF.